The present T cell receptor (beta chain) was sequenced within a study of T-cell memory formation after mild COVID-19. Study observations and caveats: Clones that contracted from day 15 to 85 were balanced CD4/CD8, while later expanders leaned CD4+. The SARS-CoV-2 specificity of second-wave clones reaching peak at day 37 remained unverified.

Worth noting for this clonotype: Its antigen is unidentified.

Employing constant-segment primers, 5'RACE generated TCR alpha and TCR beta cDNA libraries bearing sample barcodes and UMIs. Each CDR3 protein gets one entry after TCRdb re-called the 5' RACE reads with MiXCR. The repertoire holds roughly 150,000 distinct CDR3 sequences, with 10% to 15% as singletons. Unmatched junction bases numbered 7, after V lost 3 bases and J lost 7 bases. Germline assignment: CDR1 SGHRS and CDR2 YFSETQ. This CDR3 contains 15 residues. Material for sequencing was PBMCs or a T cell subset sorted from them (not recorded which). The chain employs TRBV5-1 and TRBJ2-2; 9 nucleotides line up with TRBD1. The TCR was taken from a young man who had mild COVID-19 (a few samples of this study predate the infection). Cell type and time point are not known. CDR3 region: CASSSAGQGFGELFF. The CDR3 DNA reads as TGCGCCAGCAGCTCAGCGGGACAGGGTTTCGGGGAGCTGTTTTTT.